This T cell receptor beta chain is from a study of patients and donors after allogeneic stem cell transplantation. V was trimmed by 2 bases and J by 0 bases, leaving 14 bases between them. The germline CDR1 and CDR2 sequences are SGHDT and YYEEEE. This CDR3 is 16 amino acids long. TCRdb ran MiXCR on the RT-PCR reads and lists one entry per CDR3 protein. The sample comprises about 200,000 distinct CDR3 sequences, approximately 41% of which are singletons, and 33% rests with the top ten. The chain couples TRBV5-6 to TRBJ1-1, with D possibly matching TRBD1 (5 bases). This sequence originates from a human donor who was either an allogeneic HSCT recipient or a stem cell or donor lymphocyte infusion donor (not recorded which). It is not recorded whose cells these are; they may come from a transplant donor. The sample comprised blood, either unsorted or a sorted T cell fraction (not recorded which). The CDR3 is CASSFDGGNMNTEAFF. The CDR3 DNA sequence: TGTGCCAGCAGCTTTGACGGGGGAAACATGAACACTGAAGCTTTCTTT. Drawing the rest from reference TRBV5-6 and TRBJ1-1, the complete variable domain is DAGVTQSPTHLIKTRGQQVTLRCSPKSGHDTVSWYQQALGQGPQFIFQYYEEEERQRGNFPDRFSGHQFPNYSSELNVNALLLGDSALYLCASSFDGGNMNTEAFFGQGTRLTVV.